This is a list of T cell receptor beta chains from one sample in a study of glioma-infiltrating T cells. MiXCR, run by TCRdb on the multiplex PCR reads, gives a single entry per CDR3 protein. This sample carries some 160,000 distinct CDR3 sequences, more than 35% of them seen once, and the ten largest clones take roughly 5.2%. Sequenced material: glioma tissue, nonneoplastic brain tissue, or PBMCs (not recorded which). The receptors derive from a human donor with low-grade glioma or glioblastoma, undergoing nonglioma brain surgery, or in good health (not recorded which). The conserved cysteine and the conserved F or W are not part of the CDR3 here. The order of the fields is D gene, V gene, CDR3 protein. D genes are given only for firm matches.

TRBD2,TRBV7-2,ASSLGLGFYEQY
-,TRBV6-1,ASRSSLSDTQY
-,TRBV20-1,SASALGGHYGNEQF
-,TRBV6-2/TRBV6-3,AVSRGRDTEAF
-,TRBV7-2,ASSLSGSRGSGLETQY
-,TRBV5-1,ASRLETPSTDTQY
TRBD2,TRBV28,AKEQSGGTDTQY
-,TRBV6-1,ASSLGRGELF
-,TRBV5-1,ASKSGLGYNEQF
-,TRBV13,ASSFYRPQNSPLH
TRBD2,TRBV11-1,ARSLALAGGRETQY
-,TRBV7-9,ASSPTPGEQF
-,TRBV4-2,ASIQDLTGNTIY
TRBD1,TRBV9,ASSVGGTGVHEQY
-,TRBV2,ASSEGSGNYQPQH
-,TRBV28,ASTGPPPGELF
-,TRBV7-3,ASSPDTVETGELF
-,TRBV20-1,SARLTGRPGSVYEQY
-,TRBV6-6,ASSYYDSLYEQY
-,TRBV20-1,SASREEVHGIYNEQF
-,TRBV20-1,SAKAVQETQY
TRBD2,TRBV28,ASSLSSREGEETQY
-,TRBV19,ASSILPVPNTGELF
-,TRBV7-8,ASSLLTSKDTQY
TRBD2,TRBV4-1,ASSQGPGGEQY
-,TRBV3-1,ASSHTSAEETQY
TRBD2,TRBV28,ASSLISSGNNEQF
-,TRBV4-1,ASSQDRQGRDTQY
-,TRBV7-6,ASSPYGAQLNTEAF
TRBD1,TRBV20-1,SASVPGQSSSYEQY
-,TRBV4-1,ASSQGTHEL
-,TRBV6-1,AISPRSSRINEQF
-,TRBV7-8,ASSPPGRSTDTQY
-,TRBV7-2,ASSLEVGKSQF
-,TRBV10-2,VSMPGGGPEAF
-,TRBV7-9,ASSPRAGPTYEQY
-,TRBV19,ASSIAGKGKGEQY
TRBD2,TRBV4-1,ASSHGNIGTSGPYEQY
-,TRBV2,ASSEALRQGPKQF
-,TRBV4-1,ASSQEPLQPQH
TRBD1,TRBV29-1,SGGTGSTGELF
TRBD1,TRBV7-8,ASSSPGTEDNEQF
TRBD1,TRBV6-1,ASRDSDTDTQY
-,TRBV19,ASSGDPAGAYKLFGNQPQH
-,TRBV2,ASSDRGPDQPQH
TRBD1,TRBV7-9,ASSWVQGDNEQF
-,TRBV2,ASSEWYSYNEQF
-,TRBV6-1,ASSHTIGNTIY
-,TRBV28,ASSFFRRQPNQPQH
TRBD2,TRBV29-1,SVEKREGRGQY
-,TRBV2,ASYWGRGELGANVLT
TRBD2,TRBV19,ASSIQWTSGRADTQY
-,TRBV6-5,ASSNRGGGDTQY